The T cell receptor (beta chain) under discussion was sequenced for a study of post-analysis software for immune sequencing data. The overall study: Some patients lacked subtype; others had relapsing-remitting, secondary progressive or progressive-relapsing disease.

Prepared libraries of TCR beta cDNA carried unique molecular identifiers. T cells numbering roughly 1 to 10 million yielded 500,000 or so cDNA molecules. Each CDR3 protein is one row after TCRdb ran MiXCR on the PCR reads. The data show fewer than 850,000 distinct CDR3 sequences, with 25% to 30% seen just once and 0.55% to 0.65% held by the top ten. Study-level points and caveats: Roughly 5 TRBV segments, TRBV5-6, TRBV5-1 and TRBV20-1 among them, were found more frequent in patients than controls. Those samples that were prepared in the same batch co-clustered strongly by F measure.

The CDR3 length is 17 residues. Germline assignment: CDR1 SEHNR and CDR2 FQNEAQ (reference sequence). In the case of this clonotype: Its target is not known. The CDR3 ends on some other residue instead of the conserved phenylalanine or tryptophan, so this is likely a read error.

The receptor was derived from a girl under 18 with multiple sclerosis. The chain links TRBV7-9 to TRBJ2-1; D is possibly TRBD1 (6 bases). The last part of the DNA fits TRBJ2-7 better; the J call may be wrong. The sequencing sample was made of blood. The CDR3 reads CASSLWGHGYNYNEQYS. The CDR3 DNA reads TGTGCCAGCAGCTTATGGGGGCATGGGTACAACTACAATGAGCAGTACTCC.